The 2 T cell receptor beta chains listed next were all sequenced from one sample in a study of cytomegalovirus exposure and HLA in healthy donors. Amplification used 60 Vbeta primers and 13 Jbeta primers. Method: immunoSEQ multiplex PCR; TCRdb's copy keeps in-frame clones and lacks some. The data contain over 150,000 clones, approximately 72% of them seen just once; the ten biggest clones take up roughly 1.4%. The specimen was PBMCs. These receptors were obtained from a man aged 45 to 65 in good health and CMV-seronegative.

This chain joins TRBV7-2 and TRBJ2-7; D remains ambiguous. The V gene lost 0 bases and the J gene lost 1 base, with 10 bases spanning the gap. The germline V gene encodes CDR1 SGHTA and CDR2 FQGNSA. This CDR3 region has 15 residues. In DNA, the CDR3 is TGTGCCAGCAGCTTAGCCTGGCCACTATCCTACGAGCAGTACTTC. Translating gives CASSLAWPLSYEQYF.

This clone was seen a handful of times. The J gene is TRBJ2-3, the V gene TRBV7-9; 8 bases fit TRBD2. J gave up 2 bases and V 1 base, and 14 bases lay outside the gene matches. This CDR3 is built from 19 residues. Germline assignment: CDR1 SEHNR and CDR2 FQNEAQ (reference sequence). DNA of the CDR3: TGTGCCAGCAGCTTAGGCTCGCCGGGAACTAGCGGACTCACAGATACGCAGTATTTT. Residues: CASSLGSPGTSGLTDTQYF.